A selection of T cell receptor beta chains follows, all from one sample in a study of molecular identifiers for immune sequencing clone quantification. TCRdb processed the PCR reads anew with MiXCR; each CDR3 protein has one entry. The sample has 600,000 to 650,000 distinct CDR3 sequences, about 20% seen once. Sample: naive CD8+ T cells from blood, with Jurkat cell RNA spiked in. These receptors were taken from a human donor in good health. Some libraries in this study had Jurkat cell RNA spiked in. CDR3s include the opening cysteine and the closing phenylalanine or tryptophan. Fields, in order: clone size, V gene, D gene, J gene, CDR3 DNA, CDR3 protein. D genes are given only for firm matches. Size is stated for part of the rows, as once, few or many counts, or as a class when the clone is expanded.

many	TRBV25-1	NA	TRBJ1-2	TGTGCCAGCCTAGAGGTAGGCTATGGCTACACCTTC	CASLEVGYGYTF
NA	TRBV19	NA	TRBJ1-5	TGTGCCAGTAATAGCGTGCTACGGCAGCCCCAGCATTTT	CASNSVLRQPQHF
few	TRBV10-2	TRBD2	TRBJ2-6	TGCGCCAGCAGTGATAGGTGGGGGGGTTTATCTGGGGCCAACGTCCTGACTTTC	CASSDRWGGLSGANVLTF
many	TRBV29-1	NA	TRBJ1-2	TGCAGCGTTGAAGATCCCAGGGGCTGGATTCGGGGCTACACCTTC	CSVEDPRGWIRGYTF
NA	TRBV6-5	NA	TRBJ2-7	TGTGCCAGCAGTTACGAACCTAGACAGGCTGACTCCTACGAGCAGTACTTC	CASSYEPRQADSYEQYF
many	TRBV20-1	NA	TRBJ1-1	TGCAGTGCCCAGGGGTTGAACACTGAAGCTTTCTTT	CSAQGLNTEAFF
few	TRBV13	NA	TRBJ2-7	TGTGCCAGCAGCTTAGGGGCCTCGACTGGCGAGCAGTACTTC	CASSLGASTGEQYF
NA	TRBV28	TRBD2	TRBJ2-1	TGTGCCAGCAGTTCACGGACTAGCTCCGTCAATGAGCAGTTCTTC	CASSSRTSSVNEQFF
few	TRBV28	NA	TRBJ2-7	TGTGCCAGCAGGGGGACAACCTCTTCCTCCTACGAGCAGTACTTC	CASRGTTSSSYEQYF
NA	TRBV19	NA	TRBJ2-7	TGTGCCAGTAGTATTTCCCAGCCATCCTACGGGCAGTACTTC	CASSISQPSYGQYF
many	TRBV28	TRBD1	TRBJ2-5	TGTGCCAGCAGTGAACATACCGGGGACAGGGGTTACCAAGAGACCCAGTACTTC	CASSEHTGDRGYQETQYF
many	TRBV12-3/TRBV12-4	NA	TRBJ2-7	TGTGCCAGCAGCCGGGGACTGCACTCCTACGAGCAGTACTTC	CASSRGLHSYEQYF
NA	TRBV9	NA	TRBJ2-5	TGTGCCAGCATCCCAAGAGGGGGGGAGGGAGGTTCAGAGACCCAGTACTTC	CASIPRGGEGGSETQYF
many	TRBV2	TRBD1	TRBJ1-1	TGTGCCAGCAGTGAAGCGTGGGGACAGGGGAACACTGAAGCTTTCTTT	CASSEAWGQGNTEAFF
many	TRBV4-1	NA	TRBJ2-7	TGCGCCAGCAGCCAAGGTCCAGGTAAAGGGTACGAGCAGTACTTC	CASSQGPGKGYEQYF
many	TRBV2	NA	TRBJ1-2	TGTGCCAGCGTGGAGGGGGGCATCACATACTATGGCTACACCTTC	CASVEGGITYYGYTF
NA	TRBV19	TRBD1	TRBJ1-4	TGTGCCAGTAGTAAGGGACAGGGGGATGAAAAACTGTTTTTT	CASSKGQGDEKLFF
many	TRBV7-9	TRBD2	TRBJ2-7	TGTGCCAGCAGCCCTACAGGACCGACTAGCGGGAGCTACGAGCAGTACTTC	CASSPTGPTSGSYEQYF
NA	TRBV5-3	NA	TRBJ1-1	TGTGCCAGCAGCTTGGGGGGTGGGGCCACTAAAGCTTTCTTT	CASSLGGGATKAFF
NA	TRBV9	NA	TRBJ1-1	TGTGCCAGCAGCTCCCGGGGGATGGCGGACACTGAAGCTTTCTTT	CASSSRGMADTEAFF
many	TRBV5-1	NA	TRBJ2-7	TGCGCCAGCAGCCCATTCCCGGGACACCAAATAGCCTACGAGCAGTACTTC	CASSPFPGHQIAYEQYF
many	TRBV19	NA	TRBJ2-5	TGTGCCAGTAGTATTTGGTTCGGCAGGGGCCAAGAGACCCAGTACTTC	CASSIWFGRGQETQYF
NA	TRBV4-3	TRBD2	TRBJ2-7	TGCGCCAGCAGCCAATCGGGGGGGGACGAGCAGTACTTC	CASSQSGGDEQYF
many	TRBV19	NA	TRBJ1-2	TGTGCCAGTAGTATGGAAACAGCAAATTATGGCTACACCTTC	CASSMETANYGYTF
many	TRBV20-1	TRBD2	TRBJ2-3	TGCAGTGCCGACCTGGGACTAGCGGGAATACTCACAGATACGCAGTATTTT	CSADLGLAGILTDTQYF
NA	TRBV6-1	NA	TRBJ2-1	TGTGCCAGCAGTAGTCCTTACAATGAGCGGTTCTTC	CASSSPYNERFF
NA	TRBV20-1	NA	TRBJ1-2	TGCAGTGCTAGAGTCTACAGCGAAGCTAACTATGGCTACACCTTC	CSARVYSEANYGYTF
many	TRBV29-1	NA	TRBJ2-3	TGCAGCGGCGGGGGCACAGATACGCAGTATTTT	CSGGGTDTQYF
many	TRBV6-2/TRBV6-3	NA	TRBJ2-3	TGTGCCAGCAGTTACTCTTGGGATACGCAGTATTTT	CASSYSWDTQYF
few	TRBV19	TRBD2	TRBJ2-5	TGTGCCAGTAGTATTCTCGGTAGCGGGACATCAGAGACCCAGTACTTC	CASSILGSGTSETQYF
NA	TRBV7-9	TRBD2	TRBJ2-1	TGTGCCAGCAGCTTCCAGCGGGGGGCGGGAAAGTTCTTC	CASSFQRGAGKFF
many	TRBV12-3/TRBV12-4	NA	TRBJ2-2	TGTGCCAGCAAGCACTGGGGATACGAGAGCACCGGGGAGCTGTTTTTT	CASKHWGYESTGELFF
NA	TRBV6-2/TRBV6-3	TRBD1	TRBJ1-5	TGTGCCAGCAGTCATCGTTACGGGACAGGGTTTCGGCCCCAGCATTTT	CASSHRYGTGFRPQHF
many	TRBV14	NA	TRBJ2-7	TGTGCCAGCAGCCCCGCCCCCGGTGATCAGTACTTC	CASSPAPGDQYF
many	TRBV7-9	NA	TRBJ1-1	TGTGCCAGCACCATGACAGGGAACACTGAAGCTTTCTTT	CASTMTGNTEAFF
NA	TRBV19	TRBD1	TRBJ1-2	TGTGCCGGTAGTATAGGGACAGGGGTCGGCTACACCTTC	CAGSIGTGVGYTF
NA	TRBV11-2	NA	TRBJ1-6	TGTGCCAGCAGCTTCGACAGGAGCTATAATTCACCCCTCCACTTT	CASSFDRSYNSPLHF
NA	TRBV27	NA	TRBJ2-5	TGTGCCAGCAGTGCCCTAGACTATTCTCAAGAGACCCAGTACTTC	CASSALDYSQETQYF
NA	TRBV5-3	NA	TRBJ2-7	TGTGCCAGCAGCTTGTTTGCGGATCCATACGTGCAGTACTTC	CASSLFADPYVQYF
many	TRBV9	NA	TRBJ2-3	TGTGCCAGCAGCGCCCCTCGCTGGGCCACAGATACGCAGTATTTT	CASSAPRWATDTQYF
few	TRBV13	NA	TRBJ2-3	TGTGCCAGCAGCTTACGGGCAGATTTCACAGATACGCAGTATTTT	CASSLRADFTDTQYF
many	TRBV14	NA	TRBJ2-2	TGTGCCAGCAGTCCTTACGTATCCGGGGAGCTGTTTTTT	CASSPYVSGELFF
NA	TRBV30	NA	TRBJ1-1	TGTGCCTCGACAGTGAGCACTGAAGCTTTCTTT	CASTVSTEAFF
many	TRBV14	NA	TRBJ1-4	TGTGCCAGCAGCCTACAAGGCGGGTTGCGTGGTGAAAAACTGTTTTTT	CASSLQGGLRGEKLFF
NA	TRBV6-5	NA	TRBJ1-4	TGTGCCAGCAGTTACGGGAGGCGGCCTAATGAAAAACTGTTTTTT	CASSYGRRPNEKLFF
many	TRBV4-3	TRBD1	TRBJ2-2	TGCGCCAGCAGCCACCACACCCCGGGACAGGGTATAGCCGGGGAGCTGTTTTTT	CASSHHTPGQGIAGELFF
many	TRBV3-1	NA	TRBJ1-5	TGTGCCAGCAGCCCTATGGGTCTCCAGCCCCAGCATTTT	CASSPMGLQPQHF
few	TRBV12-5	NA	TRBJ1-2	TGTGCTAGTGGTTTGGTCCAGGGATTAAACTATGGCTACACCTTC	CASGLVQGLNYGYTF
many	TRBV18	NA	TRBJ1-6	TGTGCCAGCTCACCACCGGCGGGACGGAGGAGCTCCTATAATTCACCCCTCCACTTT	CASSPPAGRRSSYNSPLHF
many	TRBV7-9	NA	TRBJ1-1	TGTGCCAGCAGCTCCACCCGAAGCAAAACCCCGGTGGACTCTGAAGCTTTCTTT	CASSSTRSKTPVDSEAFF
NA	TRBV9	TRBD1	TRBJ2-3	TGTGCCAGCAGCGCTCCAGGGGGTAAAGATACGCAGTATTTT	CASSAPGGKDTQYF
few	TRBV23-1	TRBD2	TRBJ2-3	TGCGCCAGCAGTCAACCGGGACTAGCGGGGGGCACAGATACGCAGTATTTT	CASSQPGLAGGTDTQYF
NA	TRBV2	NA	TRBJ2-6	TGTGCCAGCAGTGAACTGGGGACAGGGGCCAACGTCCTGACTTTC	CASSELGTGANVLTF
many	TRBV12-3/TRBV12-4	NA	TRBJ1-5	TGTGCCAGCAGCATGGACAGAAGAGATCAGCCCCAGCATTTT	CASSMDRRDQPQHF
few	TRBV2	NA	TRBJ1-1	TGTGCCAGCAGTCATAACAGGGCGATGAACACTGAAGCTTTCTTT	CASSHNRAMNTEAFF
many	TRBV7-9	NA	TRBJ2-2	TGTGCCAGCAGCCCCCCAGGCTTTCCGAACACCGGGGAGCTGTTTTTT	CASSPPGFPNTGELFF
few	TRBV6-5	NA	TRBJ2-1	TGTGCCAGCAGTCAAACTAGAGGTAGGAATGAGCAGTTCTTC	CASSQTRGRNEQFF
NA	TRBV27	NA	TRBJ2-5	TGTGCCAGCAGTCCTTATTTACAGGGATCCCACGGGGAGACCCAGTACTTC	CASSPYLQGSHGETQYF
many	TRBV14	NA	TRBJ1-2	TGTGCCAGCAGCCAATTATCTTCGGACTATGGCTACACCTTC	CASSQLSSDYGYTF
many	TRBV20-1	NA	TRBJ2-7	TGCAGTGCTAGAGAGGACAGGGAGGGCGAGCAGTACTTC	CSAREDREGEQYF